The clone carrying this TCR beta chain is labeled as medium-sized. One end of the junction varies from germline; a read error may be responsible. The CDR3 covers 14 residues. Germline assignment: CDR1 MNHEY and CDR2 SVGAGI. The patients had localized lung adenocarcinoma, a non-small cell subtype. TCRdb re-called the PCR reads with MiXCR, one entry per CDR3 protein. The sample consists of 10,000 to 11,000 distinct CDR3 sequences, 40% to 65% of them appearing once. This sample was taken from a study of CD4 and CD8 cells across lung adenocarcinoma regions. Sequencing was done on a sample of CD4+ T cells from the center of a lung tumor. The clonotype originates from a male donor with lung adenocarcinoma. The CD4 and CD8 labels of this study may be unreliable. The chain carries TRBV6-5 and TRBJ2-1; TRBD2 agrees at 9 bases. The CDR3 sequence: CASIYGGGAGEQFF. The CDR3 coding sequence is TGTGCCAGCATTTACGGCGGGGGGGCCGGGGAGCAGTTCTTC.